This T cell receptor (beta chain) was documented in a study of tissue T cells after allogeneic stem cell transplantation. Study overall: Every graft-versus-host disease patient had gastrointestinal disease and got several lines of graft-versus-host disease therapy. Study-level findings and limits: Across patients, clones rarely overlapped, yet motif clusters were shared tissue-specifically.

This clone was picked up one time. What it binds is not known. TCRdb keeps only in-frame clones here, not all; method: immunoSEQ multiplex PCR. The sample comprises about 40,000 clones, more than 90% of which are singletons, and approximately 3.6% rests with the top ten. The V gene lost 6 bases and the J gene lost 1 base, with 10 bases spanning the gap. Per germline, CDR1 MNHEY and CDR2 SMNVEV (reference sequence). The CDR3 extends over 15 amino acids. Material: blood, obtained before transplantation. The chain joins TRBV27 to TRBJ2-6; D could derive from TRBD1 or TRBD2 (5 bases each). The clonotype comes from a woman aged 35-70 years who later had graft-versus-host disease after an allogeneic stem cell transplant. This CDR3 reads CASRKEGSGANVLTF. CDR3 nucleotide sequence: TGTGCCAGCAGAAAAGAGGGGTCTGGGGCCAACGTCCTGACTTTC.